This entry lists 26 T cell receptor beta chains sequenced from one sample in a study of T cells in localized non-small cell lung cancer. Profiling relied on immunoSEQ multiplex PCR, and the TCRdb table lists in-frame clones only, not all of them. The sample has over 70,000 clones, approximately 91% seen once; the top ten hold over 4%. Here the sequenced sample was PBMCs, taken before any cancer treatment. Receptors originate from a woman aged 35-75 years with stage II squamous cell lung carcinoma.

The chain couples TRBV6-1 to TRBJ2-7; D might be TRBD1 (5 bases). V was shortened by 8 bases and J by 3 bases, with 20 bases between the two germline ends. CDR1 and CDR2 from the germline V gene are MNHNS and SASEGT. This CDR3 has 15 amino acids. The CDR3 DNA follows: TGTGCCAGCCGGTTAGACAGTACGGTGATCTACGAGCAGTACTTC. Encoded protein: CASRLDSTVIYEQYF.

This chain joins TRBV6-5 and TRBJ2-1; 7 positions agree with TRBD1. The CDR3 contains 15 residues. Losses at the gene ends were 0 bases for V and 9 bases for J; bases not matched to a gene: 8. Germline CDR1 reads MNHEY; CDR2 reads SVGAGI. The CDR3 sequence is CASSYSTGVFSEQFF. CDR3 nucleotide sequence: TGTGCCAGCAGTTACTCCACAGGGGTTTTCAGTGAGCAGTTCTTC.

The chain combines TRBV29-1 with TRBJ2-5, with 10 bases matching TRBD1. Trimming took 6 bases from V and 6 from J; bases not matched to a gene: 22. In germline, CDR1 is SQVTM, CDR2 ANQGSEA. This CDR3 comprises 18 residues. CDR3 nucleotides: TGCAGCGTCTATCAAGGGGACAGGGGAATGGTTGGTTCTAAGACCCAGTACTTC. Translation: CSVYQGDRGMVGSKTQYF.

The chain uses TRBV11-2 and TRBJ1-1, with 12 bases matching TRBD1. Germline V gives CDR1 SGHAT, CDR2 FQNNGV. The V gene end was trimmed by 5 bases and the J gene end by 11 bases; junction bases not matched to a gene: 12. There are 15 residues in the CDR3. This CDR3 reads CASSLLGTGGLLAFF. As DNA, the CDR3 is TGTGCCAGCAGCCTCCTCGGGACAGGGGGCTTATTGGCTTTCTTT.

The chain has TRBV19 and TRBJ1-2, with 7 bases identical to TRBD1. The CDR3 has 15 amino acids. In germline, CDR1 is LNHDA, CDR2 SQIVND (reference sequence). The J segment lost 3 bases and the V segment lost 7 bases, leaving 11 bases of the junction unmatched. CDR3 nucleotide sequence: TGTGCCAGTATCCCGACAGGGTTAGTCCACTATGGCTACACCTTC. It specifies CASIPTGLVHYGYTF.

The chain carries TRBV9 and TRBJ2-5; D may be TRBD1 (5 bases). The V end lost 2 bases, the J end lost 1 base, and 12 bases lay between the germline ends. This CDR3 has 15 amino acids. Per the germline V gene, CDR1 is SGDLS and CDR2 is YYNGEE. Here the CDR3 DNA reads TGTGCCAGCAGCGTCTCCTCAGGGATCCAAGAGACCCAGTACTTC. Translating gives CASSVSSGIQETQYF.

This chain's CDR3 is CASSLDLSGTIYF. CDR3 coding DNA: TGTGCCAGCAGCTTAGACTTAAGTGGCACCATATATTTT. This chain connects TRBV7-9 to TRBJ1-3; D call uncertain. Germline V CDR1 and CDR2: SEHNR, FQNEAQ (reference sequence). Trimming cost V 1 base and J 9 bases, with 10 bases left between them. The CDR3 has 13 residues.

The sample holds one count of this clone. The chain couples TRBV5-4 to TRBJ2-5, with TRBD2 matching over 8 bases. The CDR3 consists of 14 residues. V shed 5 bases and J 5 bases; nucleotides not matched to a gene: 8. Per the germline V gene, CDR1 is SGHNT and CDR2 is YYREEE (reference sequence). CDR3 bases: TGTGCCAGCAGTCCCGGGACTAGTAGGGAGACCCAGTACTTC. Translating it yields CASSPGTSRETQYF. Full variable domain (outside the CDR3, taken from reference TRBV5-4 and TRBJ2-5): ETGVTQSPTHLIKTRGQQVTLRCSSQSGHNTVSWYQQALGQGPQFIFQYYREEENGRGNFPPRFSGLQFPNYSSELNVNALELDDSALYLCASSPGTSRETQYFGPGTRLLVL.

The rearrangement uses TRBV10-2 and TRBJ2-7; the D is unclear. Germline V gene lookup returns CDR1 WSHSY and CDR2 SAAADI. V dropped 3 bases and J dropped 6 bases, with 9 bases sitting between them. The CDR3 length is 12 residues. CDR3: CASSDQTREQYF. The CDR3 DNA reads TGCGCCAGCAGTGACCAGACCCGCGAGCAGTACTTC.

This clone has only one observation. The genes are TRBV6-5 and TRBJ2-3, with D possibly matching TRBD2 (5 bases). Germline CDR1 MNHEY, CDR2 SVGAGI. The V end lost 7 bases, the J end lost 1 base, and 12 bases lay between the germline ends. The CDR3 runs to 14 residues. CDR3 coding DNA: TGTGCCAGCACGGAAAGCGGAGGCACAGATACGCAGTATTTT. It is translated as CASTESGGTDTQYF.

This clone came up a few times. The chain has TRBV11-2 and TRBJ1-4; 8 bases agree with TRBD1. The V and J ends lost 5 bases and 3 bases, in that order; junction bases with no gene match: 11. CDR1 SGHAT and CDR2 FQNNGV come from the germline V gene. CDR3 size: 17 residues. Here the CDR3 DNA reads TGTGCCAGCAGCCGGGGCCAGGGGGCGTTGGCTAATGAAAAACTGTTTTTT. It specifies CASSRGQGALANEKLFF.

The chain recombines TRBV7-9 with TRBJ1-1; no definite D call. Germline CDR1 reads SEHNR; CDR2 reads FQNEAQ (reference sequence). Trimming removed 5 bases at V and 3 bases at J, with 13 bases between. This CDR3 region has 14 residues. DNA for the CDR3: TGTGCCAGCAGCCTAGTGGGGAGGGACACTGAAGCTTTCTTT. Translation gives CASSLVGRDTEAFF. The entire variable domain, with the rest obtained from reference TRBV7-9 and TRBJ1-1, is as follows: DTGVSQNPRHKITKRGQNVTFRCDPISEHNRLYWYRQTLGQGPEFLTYFQNEAQLEKSRLLSDRFSAERPKGSFSTLEIQRTEQGDSAMYLCASSLVGRDTEAFFGQGTRLTVV.

Written as DNA, the CDR3 is TGTGCCAGTAGTATTAGCAGCGGGGGTGGGTCGGATACGCAGTATTTT. Translation: CASSISSGGGSDTQYF. The rearrangement joins TRBV19 to TRBJ2-3; 8 bases align to TRBD2. V gave up 3 bases and J gave up 6 bases; unmatched junction bases: 11. Germline CDR1 reads LNHDA; CDR2 reads SQIVND (reference sequence). This CDR3 contains 16 residues.

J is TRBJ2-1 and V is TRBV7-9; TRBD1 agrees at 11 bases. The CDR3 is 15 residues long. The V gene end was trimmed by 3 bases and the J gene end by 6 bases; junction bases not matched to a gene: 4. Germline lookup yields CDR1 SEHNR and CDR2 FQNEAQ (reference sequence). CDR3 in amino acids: CASSFWDRGINEQFF. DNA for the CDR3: TGTGCCAGCAGCTTTTGGGACAGGGGGATCAATGAGCAGTTCTTC.

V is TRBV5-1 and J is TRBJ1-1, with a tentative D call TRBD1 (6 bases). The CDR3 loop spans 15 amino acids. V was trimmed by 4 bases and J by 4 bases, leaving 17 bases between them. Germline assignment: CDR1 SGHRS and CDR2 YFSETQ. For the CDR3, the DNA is TGCGCCAGCAGCCTGGTCAGGGGTAGAGGCACTGAAGCTTTCTTT. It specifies CASSLVRGRGTEAFF. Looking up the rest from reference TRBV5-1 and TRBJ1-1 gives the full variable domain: KAGVTQTPRYLIKTRGQQVTLSCSPISGHRSVSWYQQTPGQGLQFLFEYFSETQRNKGNFPGRFSGRQFSNSRSEMNVSTLELGDSALYLCASSLVRGRGTEAFFGQGTRLTVV.

CDR3 bases: TGTGCCAGCAGTCCCGAGGGCGGGAGGGCTCCTAACAATGAGCAGTTCTTC. It is translated as CASSPEGGRAPNNEQFF. This chain uses TRBV5-4 with TRBJ2-1; 9 bases agree with TRBD2. The CDR3 spans 17 residues. V lost 5 bases to trimming and J lost 5 bases; unmatched junction nucleotides: 14. The V gene's germline CDR1 is SGHNT and CDR2 YYREEE (reference sequence). Combining the CDR3 with reference TRBV5-4 and TRBJ2-1 gives the whole variable domain ETGVTQSPTHLIKTRGQQVTLRCSSQSGHNTVSWYQQALGQGPQFIFQYYREEENGRGNFPPRFSGLQFPNYSSELNVNALELDDSALYLCASSPEGGRAPNNEQFFGPGTRLTVL.

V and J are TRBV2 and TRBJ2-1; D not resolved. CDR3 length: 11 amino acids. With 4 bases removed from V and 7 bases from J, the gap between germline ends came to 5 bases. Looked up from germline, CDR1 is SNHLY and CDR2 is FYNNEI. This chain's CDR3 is CASSGWNEQFF. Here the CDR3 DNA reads TGTGCCAGCAGTGGGTGGAATGAGCAGTTCTTC.

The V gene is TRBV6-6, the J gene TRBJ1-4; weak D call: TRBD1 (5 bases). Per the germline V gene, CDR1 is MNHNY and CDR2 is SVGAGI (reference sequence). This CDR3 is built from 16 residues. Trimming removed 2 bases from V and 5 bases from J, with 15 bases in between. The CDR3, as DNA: TGTGCCAGCAGTTACGGGCACAAGGGGCAGAATGAAAAACTGTTTTTT. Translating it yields CASSYGHKGQNEKLFF.

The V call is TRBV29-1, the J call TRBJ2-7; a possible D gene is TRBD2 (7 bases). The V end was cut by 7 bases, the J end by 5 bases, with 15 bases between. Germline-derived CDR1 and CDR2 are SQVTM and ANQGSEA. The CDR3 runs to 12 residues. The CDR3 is CSASGGRDEQYF. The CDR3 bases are TGCAGCGCCTCCGGGGGGCGTGACGAGCAGTACTTC.

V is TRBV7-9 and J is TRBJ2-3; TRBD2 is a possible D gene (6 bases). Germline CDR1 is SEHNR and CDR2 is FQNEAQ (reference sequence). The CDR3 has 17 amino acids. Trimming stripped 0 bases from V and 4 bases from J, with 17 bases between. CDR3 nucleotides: TGTGCCAGCAGCTTAGCGGTCCCAGCGGGTGGTCCAGATACGCAGTATTTT. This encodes CASSLAVPAGGPDTQYF.

The CDR3 nucleotides are TGTGCCTGGAGCGATAGAATAGACTATGGCTACACCTTC. It codes for CAWSDRIDYGYTF. The J gene is TRBJ1-2, the V gene TRBV30; D gene unclear. Germline CDR1 GTSNPN, CDR2 SVGIG (reference sequence). The germline V and J ends were trimmed by 3 bases and 3 bases, with 11 bases remaining between them. The CDR3 length is 13 residues.

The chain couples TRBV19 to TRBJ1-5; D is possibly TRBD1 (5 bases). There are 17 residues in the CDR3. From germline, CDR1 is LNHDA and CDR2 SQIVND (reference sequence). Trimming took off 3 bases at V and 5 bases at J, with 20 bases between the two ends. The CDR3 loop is CASSITRDPTRDQPQHF. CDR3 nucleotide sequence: TGTGCCAGTAGTATTACCCGGGACCCCACACGGGATCAGCCCCAGCATTTT.

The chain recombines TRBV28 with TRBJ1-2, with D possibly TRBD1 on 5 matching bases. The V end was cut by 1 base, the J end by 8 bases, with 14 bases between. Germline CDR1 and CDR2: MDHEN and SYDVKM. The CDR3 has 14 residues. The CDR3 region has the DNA TGTGCCAGCAGTTTATCACAGTCTCCAGGGGGCTACACCTTC. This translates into CASSLSQSPGGYTF.

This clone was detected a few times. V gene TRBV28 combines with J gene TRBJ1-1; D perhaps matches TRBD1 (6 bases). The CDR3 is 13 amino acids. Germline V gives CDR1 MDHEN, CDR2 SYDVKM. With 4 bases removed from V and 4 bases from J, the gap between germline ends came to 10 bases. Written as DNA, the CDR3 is TGTGCCAGCAGTTCACCGGACAGCACTGAAGCTTTCTTT. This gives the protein CASSSPDSTEAFF. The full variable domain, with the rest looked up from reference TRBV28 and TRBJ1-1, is DVKVTQSSRYLVKRTGEKVFLECVQDMDHENMFWYRQDPGLGLRLIYFSYDVKMKEKGDIPEGYSVSREKKERFSLILESASTNQTSMYLCASSSPDSTEAFFGQGTRLTVV.

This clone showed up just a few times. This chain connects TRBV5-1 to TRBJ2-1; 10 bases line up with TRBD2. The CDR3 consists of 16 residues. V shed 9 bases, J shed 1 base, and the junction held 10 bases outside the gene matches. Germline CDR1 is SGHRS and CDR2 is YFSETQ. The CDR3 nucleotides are TGCGCCACCAAAGGGCTAGCGGGAGAATCCTACAATGAGCAGTTCTTC. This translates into CATKGLAGESYNEQFF.

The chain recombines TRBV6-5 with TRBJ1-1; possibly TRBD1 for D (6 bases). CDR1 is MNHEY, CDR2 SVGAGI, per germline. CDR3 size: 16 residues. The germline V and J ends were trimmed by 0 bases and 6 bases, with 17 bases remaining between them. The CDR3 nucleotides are TGTGCCAGCAGTTACTCGACAGGTTCCTGGGGGGCTGAAGCTTTCTTT. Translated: CASSYSTGSWGAEAFF.